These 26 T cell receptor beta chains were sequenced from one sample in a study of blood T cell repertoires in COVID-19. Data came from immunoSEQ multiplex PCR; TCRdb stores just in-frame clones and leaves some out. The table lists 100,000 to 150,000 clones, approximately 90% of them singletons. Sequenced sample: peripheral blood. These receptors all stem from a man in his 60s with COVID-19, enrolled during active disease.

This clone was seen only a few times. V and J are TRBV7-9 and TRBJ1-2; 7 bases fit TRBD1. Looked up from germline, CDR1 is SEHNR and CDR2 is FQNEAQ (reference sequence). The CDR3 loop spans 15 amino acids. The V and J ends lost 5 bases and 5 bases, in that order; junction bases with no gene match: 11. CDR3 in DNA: TGTGCCAGCAGCACGACAGGGTTGGGCTTTTATGGCTACACCTTC. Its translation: CASSTTGLGFYGYTF.

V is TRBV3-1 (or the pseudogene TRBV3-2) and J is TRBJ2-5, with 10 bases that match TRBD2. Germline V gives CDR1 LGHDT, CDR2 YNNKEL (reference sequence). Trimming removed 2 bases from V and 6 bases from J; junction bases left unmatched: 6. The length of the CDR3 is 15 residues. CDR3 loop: CASSQTSGGAKTQYF. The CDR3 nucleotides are TGTGCCAGCAGCCAAACGAGCGGGGGGGCGAAGACCCAGTACTTC.

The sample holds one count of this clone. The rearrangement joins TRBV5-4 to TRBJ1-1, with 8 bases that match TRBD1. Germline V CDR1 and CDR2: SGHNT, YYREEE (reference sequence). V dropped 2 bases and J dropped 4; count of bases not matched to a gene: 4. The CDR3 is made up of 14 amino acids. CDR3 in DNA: TGTGCCAGCAGCTTCACAGGGGGGGCCACTGAAGCTTTCTTT. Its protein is CASSFTGGATEAFF.

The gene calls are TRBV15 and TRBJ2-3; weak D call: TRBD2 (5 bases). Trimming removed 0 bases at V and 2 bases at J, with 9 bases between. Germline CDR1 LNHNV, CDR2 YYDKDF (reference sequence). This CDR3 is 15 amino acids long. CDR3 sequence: CATSREPGVTDTQYF. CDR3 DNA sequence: TGTGCCACCAGCAGAGAACCCGGGGTCACAGATACGCAGTATTTT.

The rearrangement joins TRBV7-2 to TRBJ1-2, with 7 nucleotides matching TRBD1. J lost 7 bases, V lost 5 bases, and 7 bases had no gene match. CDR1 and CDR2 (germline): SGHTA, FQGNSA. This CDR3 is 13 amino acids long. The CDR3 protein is CASSIDRDSGYTF. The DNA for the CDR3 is TGTGCCAGCAGCATAGACAGGGATAGTGGCTACACCTTC.

CDR3 in DNA: TGTGCCAGCAGCGTTCGTGTAACTAATGAAAAACTGTTTTTT. It is translated as CASSVRVTNEKLFF. This chain links TRBV9 with TRBJ1-4; the D is unclear. The V end lost 2 bases, the J end lost 1 base, and 6 bases lay between the germline ends. The CDR3 loop spans 14 amino acids. CDR1 SGDLS and CDR2 YYNGEE come from the germline V gene.

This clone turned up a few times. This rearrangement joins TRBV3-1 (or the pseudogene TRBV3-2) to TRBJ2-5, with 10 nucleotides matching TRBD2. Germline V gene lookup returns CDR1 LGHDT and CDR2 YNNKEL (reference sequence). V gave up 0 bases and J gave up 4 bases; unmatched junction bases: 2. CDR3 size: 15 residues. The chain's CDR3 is CASSQDASGGETQYF. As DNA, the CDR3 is TGTGCCAGCAGCCAAGATGCTAGCGGGGGAGAGACCCAGTACTTC.

The CDR3 nucleotides are TGTGCCAGCAGCGCGGAAGGTCAGCCCCAGCATTTT. Translated: CASSAEGQPQHF. The V call is TRBV5-4, the J call TRBJ1-5, with D unresolved. CDR1 SGHNT and CDR2 YYREEE come from the germline V gene (reference sequence). The CDR3 sequence is 12 residues long. Deletions cut 4 bases from V and 6 bases from J, with 8 bases between.

In DNA form, the CDR3 reads TGTGCCAGTGGATCCGGACAGAACACCGGGGAGCTGTTTTTT. Residues: CASGSGQNTGELFF. This sequence joins TRBV19 and TRBJ2-2; the D gene is possibly TRBD1 (5 bases). V was cut by 8 bases and J by 1 base, with 11 bases left in between. Germline V gives CDR1 LNHDA, CDR2 SQIVND (reference sequence). The CDR3 loop spans 14 amino acids. Full variable domain (rest looked up from reference TRBV19 and TRBJ2-2): DGGITQSPKYLFRKEGQNVTLSCEQNLNHDAMYWYRQDPGQGLRLIYYSQIVNDFQKGDIAEGYSVSREKKESFPLTVTSAQKNPTAFYLCASGSGQNTGELFFGEGSRLTVL.

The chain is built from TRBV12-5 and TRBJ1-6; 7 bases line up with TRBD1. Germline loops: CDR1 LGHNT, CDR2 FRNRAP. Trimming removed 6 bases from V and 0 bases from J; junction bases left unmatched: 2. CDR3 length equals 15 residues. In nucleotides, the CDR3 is TGTGCTAGTGGGGGACAGAGCTCCTATAATTCACCCCTCCACTTT. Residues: CASGGQSSYNSPLHF.

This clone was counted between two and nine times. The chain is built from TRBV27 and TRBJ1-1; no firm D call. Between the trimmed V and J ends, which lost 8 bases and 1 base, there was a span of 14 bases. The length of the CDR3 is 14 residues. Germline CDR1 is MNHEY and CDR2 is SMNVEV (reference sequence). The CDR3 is CASSPGSGNTEAFF. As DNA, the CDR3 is TGTGCCAGCTCCCCCGGGAGTGGGAACACTGAAGCTTTCTTT.

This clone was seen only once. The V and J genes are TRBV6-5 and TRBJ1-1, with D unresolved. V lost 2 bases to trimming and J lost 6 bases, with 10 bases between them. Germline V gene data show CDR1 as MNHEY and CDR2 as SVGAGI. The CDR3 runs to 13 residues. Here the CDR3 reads CASSYGAIPEAFF. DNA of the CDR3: TGTGCCAGCAGTTACGGTGCGATTCCTGAAGCTTTCTTT.

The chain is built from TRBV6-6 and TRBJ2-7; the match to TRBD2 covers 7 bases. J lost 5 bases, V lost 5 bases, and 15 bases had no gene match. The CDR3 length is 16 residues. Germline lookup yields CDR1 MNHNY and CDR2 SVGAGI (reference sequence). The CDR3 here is CASSIGLSGARDEQYF. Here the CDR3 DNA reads TGTGCCAGCAGTATCGGGTTGAGCGGGGCCCGGGACGAGCAGTACTTC.

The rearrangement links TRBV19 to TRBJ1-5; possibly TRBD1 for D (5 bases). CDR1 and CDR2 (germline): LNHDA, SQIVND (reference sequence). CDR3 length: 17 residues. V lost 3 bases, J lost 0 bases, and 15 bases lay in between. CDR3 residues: CASSIGGVGYSNQPQHF. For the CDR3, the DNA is TGTGCCAGTAGTATTGGGGGGGTCGGTTATAGCAATCAGCCCCAGCATTTT.

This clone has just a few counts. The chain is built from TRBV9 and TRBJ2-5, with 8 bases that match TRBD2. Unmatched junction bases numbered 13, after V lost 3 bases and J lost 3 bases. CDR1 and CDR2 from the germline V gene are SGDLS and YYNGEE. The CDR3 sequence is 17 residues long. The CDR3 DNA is TGTGCCAGCAGCGAGAGATATCGCGGGGGGCCCGAAGAGACCCAGTACTTC. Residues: CASSERYRGGPEETQYF.

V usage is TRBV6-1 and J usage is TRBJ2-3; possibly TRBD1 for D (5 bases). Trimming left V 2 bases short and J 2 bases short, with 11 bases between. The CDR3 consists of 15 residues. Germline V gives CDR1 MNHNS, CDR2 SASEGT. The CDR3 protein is CASSERKGFTDTQYF. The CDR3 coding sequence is TGTGCCAGCAGTGAACGGAAGGGGTTCACAGATACGCAGTATTTT.

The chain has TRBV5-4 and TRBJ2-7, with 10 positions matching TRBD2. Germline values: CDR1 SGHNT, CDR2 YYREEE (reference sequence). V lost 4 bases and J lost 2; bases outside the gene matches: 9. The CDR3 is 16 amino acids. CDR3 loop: CASSASLAGAPYEQYF. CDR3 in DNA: TGTGCCAGCAGCGCCAGCCTAGCGGGGGCCCCCTACGAGCAGTACTTC.

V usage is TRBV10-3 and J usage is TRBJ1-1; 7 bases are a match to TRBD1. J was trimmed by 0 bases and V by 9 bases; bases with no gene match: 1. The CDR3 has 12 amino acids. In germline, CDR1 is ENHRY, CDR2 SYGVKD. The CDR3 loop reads CAMGQLNTEAFF. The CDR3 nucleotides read TGTGCCATGGGACAGTTGAACACTGAAGCTTTCTTT.

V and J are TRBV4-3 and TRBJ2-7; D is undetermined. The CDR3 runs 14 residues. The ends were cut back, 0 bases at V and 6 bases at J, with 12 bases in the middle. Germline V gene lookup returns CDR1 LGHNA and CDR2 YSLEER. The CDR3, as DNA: TGCGCCAGCAGCCAAGATCTGGTCAGTACCGAGCAGTACTTC. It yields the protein CASSQDLVSTEQYF.

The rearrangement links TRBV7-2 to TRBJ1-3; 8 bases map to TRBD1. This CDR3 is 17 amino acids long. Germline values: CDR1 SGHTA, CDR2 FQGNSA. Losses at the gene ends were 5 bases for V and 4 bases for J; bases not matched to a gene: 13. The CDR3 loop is CASSPAPRGQVGNTIYF. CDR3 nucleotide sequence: TGTGCCAGCAGCCCCGCTCCCAGGGGGCAGGTGGGAAACACCATATATTTT.

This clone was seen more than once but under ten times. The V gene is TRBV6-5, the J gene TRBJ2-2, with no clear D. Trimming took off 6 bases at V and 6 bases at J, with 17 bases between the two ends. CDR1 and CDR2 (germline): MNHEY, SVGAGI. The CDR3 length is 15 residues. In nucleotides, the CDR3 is TGTGCCAGCAGCACCTCGAGGCCAGCTGCCGGGGAGCTGTTTTTT. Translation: CASSTSRPAAGELFF.

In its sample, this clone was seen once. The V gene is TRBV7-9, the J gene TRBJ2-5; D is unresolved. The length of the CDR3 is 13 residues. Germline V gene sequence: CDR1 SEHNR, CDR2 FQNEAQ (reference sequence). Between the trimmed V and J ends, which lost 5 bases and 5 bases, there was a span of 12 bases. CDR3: CASSPLYSETQYF. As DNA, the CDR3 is TGTGCCAGCAGCCCTCTCTACTCCGAGACCCAGTACTTC.

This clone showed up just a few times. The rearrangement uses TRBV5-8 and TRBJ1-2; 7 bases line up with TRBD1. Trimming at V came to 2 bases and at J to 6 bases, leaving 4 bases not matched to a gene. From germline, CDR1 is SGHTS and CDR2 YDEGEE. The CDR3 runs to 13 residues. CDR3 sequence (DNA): TGTGCCAGCAGCTTCACAACAGGGGATGGCTACACCTTC. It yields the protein CASSFTTGDGYTF.

CDR3 in DNA: TGTGCCAGCAGTTTAGCTGGACATACACAAGAGACCCAGTACTTC. This translates into CASSLAGHTQETQYF. The V call is TRBV28, the J call TRBJ2-5; D may be TRBD1 (5 bases). CDR1 and CDR2 from the germline V gene are MDHEN and SYDVKM. V was clipped by 2 bases and J by 2 bases, with 12 bases between them. This CDR3 has 15 residues.

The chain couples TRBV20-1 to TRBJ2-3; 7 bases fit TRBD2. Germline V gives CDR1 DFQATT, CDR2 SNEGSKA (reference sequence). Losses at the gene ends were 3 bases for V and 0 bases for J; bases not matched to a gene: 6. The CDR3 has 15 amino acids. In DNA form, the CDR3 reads TGCAGTGCTAGTCTGGGGGGGGATAGCACAGATACGCAGTATTTT. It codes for CSASLGGDSTDTQYF.

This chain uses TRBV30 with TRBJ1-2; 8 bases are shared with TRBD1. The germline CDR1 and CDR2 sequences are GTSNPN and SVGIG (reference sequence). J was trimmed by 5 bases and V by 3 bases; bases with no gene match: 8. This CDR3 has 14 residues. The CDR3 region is CAWRRGDRLYGYTF. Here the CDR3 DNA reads TGTGCCTGGAGGAGGGGGGACAGGTTATATGGCTACACCTTC.